A selection of T cell receptor beta chains follows, all from one sample in a study of blood T cells in healthy people across ages. One entry per CDR3 protein results from TCRdb running MiXCR on the 5' RACE reads. The sample has 1.5 million to 2 million distinct CDR3 sequences; 28% are singletons. The sequenced sample was blood. These receptors all come from a young woman in good health. CDR3s include the opening cysteine and the closing phenylalanine or tryptophan. D genes are given only for firm matches. Part of the rows lack a size; the others show once, few, many or a class for expanded clones.

clone_size: -; v_call: TRBV20-1; j_call: TRBJ1-2; d_call: -; cdr3_nt: TGCAGTGCTAGTCGCCCGGACACTAACTATGGCTACACCTTC; cdr3_aa: CSASRPDTNYGYTF
clone_size: -; v_call: TRBV20-1; j_call: TRBJ2-1; d_call: TRBD2; cdr3_nt: TGCAGTGCTAGAGATACCGGCGGGAGGGCGGGTTTGGATGAGCAGTTCTTC; cdr3_aa: CSARDTGGRAGLDEQFF
clone_size: -; v_call: TRBV20-1; j_call: TRBJ1-1; d_call: TRBD1; cdr3_nt: TGCAGTGCTAGAGATAGAACACAGGGGAGGTTCGGCGGTGAAGCTTTCTTT; cdr3_aa: CSARDRTQGRFGGEAFF
clone_size: -; v_call: TRBV3-1; j_call: TRBJ1-1; d_call: -; cdr3_nt: TGTGCCAGCAGTCCGCCAGGAACCCCTGAAGCTTTCTTT; cdr3_aa: CASSPPGTPEAFF
clone_size: -; v_call: TRBV7-3; j_call: TRBJ2-1; d_call: TRBD2; cdr3_nt: TGTGCCAGCAGCTTGATTAGCGGGGCCCGGAGTGGGCAGTTCTTC; cdr3_aa: CASSLISGARSGQFF
clone_size: few; v_call: TRBV10-3; j_call: TRBJ2-3; d_call: TRBD2; cdr3_nt: TGTGCCATCAGTGGAGCGGGGGGGCCCGCAGATACGCAGTATTTT; cdr3_aa: CAISGAGGPADTQYF
clone_size: -; v_call: TRBV5-1; j_call: TRBJ1-2; d_call: -; cdr3_nt: TGCGCCGGCAGCCCATCGGGGGGGCGAGGCTACACCTTC; cdr3_aa: CAGSPSGGRGYTF
clone_size: -; v_call: TRBV27; j_call: TRBJ2-2; d_call: TRBD1; cdr3_nt: TGTGCCAGCAGTGGGACAGGGGTTGGCACCGGGGAGCTGTTTTTT; cdr3_aa: CASSGTGVGTGELFF
clone_size: few; v_call: TRBV7-9; j_call: TRBJ2-1; d_call: TRBD2; cdr3_nt: TGTGCCAGCAGCTTAGGACTAGCGGACTTCAATGAGCAGTTCTTC; cdr3_aa: CASSLGLADFNEQFF
clone_size: few; v_call: TRBV5-5; j_call: TRBJ2-5; d_call: -; cdr3_nt: TGTGCCAGCAACTTACCGGGCGGAGAAGAGACCCAGTACTTC; cdr3_aa: CASNLPGGEETQYF
clone_size: -; v_call: TRBV18; j_call: TRBJ2-1; d_call: -; cdr3_nt: TGCACCAGCTCTCTACAGGAGAGCTCCTACAATGAGCAGTTCTTC; cdr3_aa: CTSSLQESSYNEQFF
clone_size: -; v_call: TRBV27; j_call: TRBJ2-7; d_call: -; cdr3_nt: TGTGCCAGAAGTATAGGAGGCTCCTACGAGCAGTACTTC; cdr3_aa: CARSIGGSYEQYF
clone_size: -; v_call: TRBV5-1; j_call: TRBJ1-4; d_call: TRBD1; cdr3_nt: TGCGCCAGCAGCTTTTCCCCCGGGACAGGGGACGAAAAACTGTTTTTT; cdr3_aa: CASSFSPGTGDEKLFF
clone_size: -; v_call: TRBV20-1; j_call: TRBJ2-1; d_call: -; cdr3_nt: TGCAGTGCTTCACAGTCCGTGACCTACAATGAGCAGTTATTC; cdr3_aa: CSASQSVTYNEQLF
clone_size: few; v_call: TRBV6-5; j_call: TRBJ2-3; d_call: TRBD1; cdr3_nt: TGTGCCAGCAGTTGGCCCAAGACAGGGTCTACAGATACGCAGTATTTT; cdr3_aa: CASSWPKTGSTDTQYF
clone_size: few; v_call: TRBV4-1; j_call: TRBJ1-2; d_call: -; cdr3_nt: TGCGCCAGCAGTAAAAGTGGTGACGGATCCTATGGCTACACCTTC; cdr3_aa: CASSKSGDGSYGYTF
clone_size: many; v_call: TRBV5-5; j_call: TRBJ2-5; d_call: -; cdr3_nt: TGTGCCAGCAGTTACCAGGGTGGTGGCCAAGAGACCCAGTACTTC; cdr3_aa: CASSYQGGGQETQYF
clone_size: -; v_call: TRBV5-1; j_call: TRBJ1-2; d_call: -; cdr3_nt: TGCGCCAGCAGCCCGGGACCCTCGGGGGGCTATGGCTACACCTTC; cdr3_aa: CASSPGPSGGYGYTF